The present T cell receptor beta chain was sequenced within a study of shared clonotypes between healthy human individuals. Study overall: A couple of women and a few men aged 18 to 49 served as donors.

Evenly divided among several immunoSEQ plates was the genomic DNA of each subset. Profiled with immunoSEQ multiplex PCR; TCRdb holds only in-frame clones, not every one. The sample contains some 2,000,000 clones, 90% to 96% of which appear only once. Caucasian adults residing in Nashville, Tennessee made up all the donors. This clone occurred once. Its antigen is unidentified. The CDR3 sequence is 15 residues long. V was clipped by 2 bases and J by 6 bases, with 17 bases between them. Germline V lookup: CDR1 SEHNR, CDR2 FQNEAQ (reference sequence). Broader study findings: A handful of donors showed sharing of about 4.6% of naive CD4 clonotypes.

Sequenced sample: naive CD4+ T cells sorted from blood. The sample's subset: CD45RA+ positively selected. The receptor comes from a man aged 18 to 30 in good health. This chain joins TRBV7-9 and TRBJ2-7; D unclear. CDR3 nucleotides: TGTGCCAGCAGCTTAACGGCGGCGTCCTCTGGCGAGCAGTACTTC. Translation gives CASSLTAASSGEQYF. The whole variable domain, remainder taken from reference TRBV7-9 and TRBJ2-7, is DTGVSQNPRHKITKRGQNVTFRCDPISEHNRLYWYRQTLGQGPEFLTYFQNEAQLEKSRLLSDRFSAERPKGSFSTLEIQRTEQGDSAMYLCASSLTAASSGEQYFGPGTRLTVT.